The following is a T cell receptor beta chain sequence with its context. Antigen specificity is unknown. The data derive from a study of CD4 T cells in relation to SARS-CoV-2 and coronaviruses. Clones were sequenced by immunoSEQ multiplex PCR, and TCRdb holds only the in-frame ones, with some missing. The sample contains under 25,000 clones, approximately 78% of which appear only once. Study observations and caveats: Monoreactive clones expanded significantly more to SARS-CoV-2 than crossreactive clones did.

Germline V gene sequence: CDR1 MNHNS, CDR2 SASEGT. This CDR3 is built from 14 residues. With 7 bases clipped from V and 3 bases from J, the junction kept 5 bases outside the gene matches. CD4+ T cells from unexposed donors were obtained before the COVID-19 pandemic (2011-2018). Isolation of CD4+ T cells took place after roughly nine days in culture. As cell numbers allowed, unexposed-donor CD4+ T cells faced SARS-CoV-2 S/N and four cold-coronavirus spikes. Fresh IL-2 medium replaced half the medium on days 3 and 7. Specimen: CD4+ T cells from PBMCs, cultured in vitro. The TCR originated in a human donor in good health. The rearrangement uses TRBV6-1 and TRBJ2-5; 10 bases align to TRBD1. CDR3 nucleotides: TGTGCCAGCATCCCGGGACAGGGGAAAGAGACCCAGTACTTC. It translates to CASIPGQGKETQYF.